This section outlines one T cell receptor beta chain sequence together with its context. The germline V and J ends were trimmed by 3 bases and 0 bases, with 30 bases remaining between them. The CDR3 is made up of 21 amino acids. Per the germline V gene, CDR1 is SGDLS and CDR2 is YYNGEE. Authors' processing steps: Estimates of nucleated cell counts were drawn from the amplification of reference gene primers. Profiling relied on immunoSEQ multiplex PCR, and the TCRdb table lists in-frame clones only, not all of them. V, J and clone size are those of that table, while D and trimming were read from the DNA. The top ten hold over 0.9% of the sample, which has about 350,000 clones, roughly 90% seen once. This entry is derived from a study of blood T cell repertoires in COVID-19. Cohort placement rested on clinical history that participants reported themselves.

Sequences were obtained from PBMCs or T cells enriched from blood (not recorded which). The J gene is TRBJ1-1, the V gene TRBV9; perhaps TRBD1 as D (5 bases). This TCR came from a woman in her twenties or thirties who had been exposed to COVID-19. The CDR3, as DNA: TGTGCCAGCAGCGCCCGTTTCGTCCATTCAGGACACCGAAAGATGAACACTGAAGCTTTCTTT. This encodes CASSARFVHSGHRKMNTEAFF. Together with reference TRBV9 and TRBJ1-1, the CDR3 gives the full variable domain: DSGVTQTPKHLITATGQRVTLRCSPRSGDLSVYWYQQSLDQGLQFLIQYYNGEERAKGNILERFSAQQFPDLHSELNLSSLELGDSALYFCASSARFVHSGHRKMNTEAFFGQGTRLTVV.